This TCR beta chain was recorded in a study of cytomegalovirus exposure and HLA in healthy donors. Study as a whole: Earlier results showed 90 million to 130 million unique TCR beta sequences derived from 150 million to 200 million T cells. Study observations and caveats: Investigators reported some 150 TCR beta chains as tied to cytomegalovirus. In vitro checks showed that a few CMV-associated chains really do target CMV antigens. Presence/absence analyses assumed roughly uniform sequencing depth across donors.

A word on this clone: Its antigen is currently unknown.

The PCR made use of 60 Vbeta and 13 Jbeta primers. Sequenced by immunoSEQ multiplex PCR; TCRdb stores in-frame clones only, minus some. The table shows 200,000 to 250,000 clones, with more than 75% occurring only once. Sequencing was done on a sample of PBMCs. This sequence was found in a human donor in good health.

The CDR3 protein is CAISGGVGGARSQAFF. As DNA, the CDR3 is TGTGCCATCAGCGGGGGGGTTGGGGGGGCGCGCTCCCAAGCTTTCTTT. The V and J genes are TRBV10-3 and TRBJ1-1; tentatively, D is TRBD1 (6 bases). Per germline, CDR1 ENHRY and CDR2 SYGVKD. CDR3 length: 16 amino acids. V lost 6 bases to trimming and J lost 9 bases, with 26 bases between them.